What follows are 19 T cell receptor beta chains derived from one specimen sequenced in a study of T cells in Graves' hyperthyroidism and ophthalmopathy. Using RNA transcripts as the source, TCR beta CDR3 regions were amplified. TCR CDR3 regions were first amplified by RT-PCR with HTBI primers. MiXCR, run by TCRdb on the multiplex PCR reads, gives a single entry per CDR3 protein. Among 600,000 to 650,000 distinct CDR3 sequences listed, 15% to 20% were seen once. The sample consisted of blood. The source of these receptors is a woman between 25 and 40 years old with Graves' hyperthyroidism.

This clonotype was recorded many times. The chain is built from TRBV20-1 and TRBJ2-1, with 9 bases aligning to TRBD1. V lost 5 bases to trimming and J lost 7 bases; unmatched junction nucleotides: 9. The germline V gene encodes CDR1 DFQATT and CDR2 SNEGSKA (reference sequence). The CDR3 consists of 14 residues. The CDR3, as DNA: TGCAGTGCTTTCCCGGGACAGGGTAAAAATGAGCAGTTCTTC. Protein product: CSAFPGQGKNEQFF.

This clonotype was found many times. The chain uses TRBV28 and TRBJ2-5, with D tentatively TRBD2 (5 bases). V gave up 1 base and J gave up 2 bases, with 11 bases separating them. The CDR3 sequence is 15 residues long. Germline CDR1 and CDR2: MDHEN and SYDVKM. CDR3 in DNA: TGTGCCAGCAGTTTATCCCTAGCAATGCAAGAGACCCAGTACTTC. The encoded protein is CASSLSLAMQETQYF.

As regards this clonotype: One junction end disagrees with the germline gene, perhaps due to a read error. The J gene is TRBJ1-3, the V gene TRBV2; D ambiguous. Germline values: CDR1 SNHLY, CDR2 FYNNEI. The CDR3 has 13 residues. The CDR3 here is CASSLDRRQRTDF. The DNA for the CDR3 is TGTGCCAGCAGTCTCGACCGAAGACAACGAACGGATTTT. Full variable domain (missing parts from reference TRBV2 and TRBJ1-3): EPEVTQTPSHQVTQMGQEVILRCVPISNHLYFYWYRQILGQKVEFLVSFYNNEISEKSEIFDDQFSVERPDGSNFTLKIRSTKLEDSAMYFCASSLDRRQRTDFGEGSWLTVV.

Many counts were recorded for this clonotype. In DNA form, the CDR3 reads TGTGCCAGCAGTTTAAGGGGCAGGGGATATGAGCAGTTCTTC. It is translated as CASSLRGRGYEQFF. V and J are TRBV27 and TRBJ2-1; maybe TRBD1 (6 bases). CDR3 length: 14 amino acids. Germline assignment: CDR1 MNHEY and CDR2 SMNVEV (reference sequence). V was clipped by 2 bases and J by 8 bases, with 13 bases between them.

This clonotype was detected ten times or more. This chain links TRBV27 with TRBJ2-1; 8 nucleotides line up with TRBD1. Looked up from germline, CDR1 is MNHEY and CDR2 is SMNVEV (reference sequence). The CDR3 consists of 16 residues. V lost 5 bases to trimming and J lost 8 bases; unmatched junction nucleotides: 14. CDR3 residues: CASSPLIQVGQDEQFF. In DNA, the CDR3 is TGTGCCAGCAGTCCCCTAATCCAAGTGGGACAGGATGAGCAGTTCTTC.

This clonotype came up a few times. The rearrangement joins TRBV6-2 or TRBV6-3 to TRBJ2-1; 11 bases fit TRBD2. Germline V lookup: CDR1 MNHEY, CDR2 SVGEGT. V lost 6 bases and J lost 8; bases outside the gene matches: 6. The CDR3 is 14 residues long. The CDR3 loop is CASRRTSGRDEQFF. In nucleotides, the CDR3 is TGTGCCAGCAGGAGGACTAGCGGGCGGGATGAGCAGTTCTTC.

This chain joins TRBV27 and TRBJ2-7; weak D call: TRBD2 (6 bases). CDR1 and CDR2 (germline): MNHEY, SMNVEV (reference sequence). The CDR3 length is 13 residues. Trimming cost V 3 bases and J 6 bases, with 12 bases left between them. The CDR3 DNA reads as TGTGCCAGCAGTTTCTTCGGGAGTAGCGAGCAGTACTTC. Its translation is CASSFFGSSEQYF.

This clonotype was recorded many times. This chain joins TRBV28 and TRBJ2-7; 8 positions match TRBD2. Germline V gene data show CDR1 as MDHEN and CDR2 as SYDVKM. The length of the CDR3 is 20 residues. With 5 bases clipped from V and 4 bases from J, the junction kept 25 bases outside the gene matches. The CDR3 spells CASSPYGLSGTGVLRYEQYF. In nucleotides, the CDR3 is TGTGCCAGCAGTCCTTACGGGCTTAGCGGGACTGGGGTTTTGCGGTACGAGCAGTACTTC.

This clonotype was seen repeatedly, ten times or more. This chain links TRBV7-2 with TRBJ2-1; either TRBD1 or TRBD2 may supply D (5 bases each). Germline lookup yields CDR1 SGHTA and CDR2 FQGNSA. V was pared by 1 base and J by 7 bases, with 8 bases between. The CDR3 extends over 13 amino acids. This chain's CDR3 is CASSLGWGNEQFF. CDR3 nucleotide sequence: TGTGCCAGCAGCTTAGGGTGGGGGAATGAGCAGTTCTTC.

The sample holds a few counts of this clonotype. CDR3 sequence: CASRGLAENYNEQFF. DNA of the CDR3: TGTGCCAGCAGGGGACTAGCGGAGAACTACAATGAGCAGTTCTTC. The V and J genes are TRBV6-2 or TRBV6-3 and TRBJ2-1; 11 bases align to TRBD2. The J segment lost 3 bases and the V segment lost 6 bases, leaving 4 bases of the junction unmatched. Germline-derived CDR1 and CDR2 are MNHEY and SVGEGT. The CDR3 extends over 15 amino acids.

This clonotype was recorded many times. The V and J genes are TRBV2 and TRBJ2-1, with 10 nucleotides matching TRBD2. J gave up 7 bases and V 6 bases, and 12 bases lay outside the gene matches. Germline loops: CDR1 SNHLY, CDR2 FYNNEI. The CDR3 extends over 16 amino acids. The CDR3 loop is CASRRPRGLAENEQFF. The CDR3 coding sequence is TGTGCCAGCAGGCGACCCCGCGGACTAGCGGAAAATGAGCAGTTCTTC. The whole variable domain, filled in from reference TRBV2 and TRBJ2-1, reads EPEVTQTPSHQVTQMGQEVILRCVPISNHLYFYWYRQILGQKVEFLVSFYNNEISEKSEIFDDQFSVERPDGSNFTLKIRSTKLEDSAMYFCASRRPRGLAENEQFFGPGTRLTVL.

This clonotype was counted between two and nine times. CDR3: CSAAPSSWNTEAFF. The DNA of the CDR3 is TGCAGTGCAGCCCCTTCGAGTTGGAACACTGAAGCTTTCTTT. This chain connects TRBV20-1 to TRBJ1-1; D is undetermined. Germline loops: CDR1 DFQATT, CDR2 SNEGSKA (reference sequence). This CDR3 region has 14 residues. V lost 6 bases and J lost 1, with 15 bases in between.

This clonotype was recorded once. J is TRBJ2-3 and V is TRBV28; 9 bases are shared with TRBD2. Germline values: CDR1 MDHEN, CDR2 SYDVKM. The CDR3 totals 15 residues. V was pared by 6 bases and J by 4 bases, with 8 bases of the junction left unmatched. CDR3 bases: TGTGCCAGCAGCAAGATTAGCGGGAGTCCAGATACGCAGTATTTT. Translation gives CASSKISGSPDTQYF.

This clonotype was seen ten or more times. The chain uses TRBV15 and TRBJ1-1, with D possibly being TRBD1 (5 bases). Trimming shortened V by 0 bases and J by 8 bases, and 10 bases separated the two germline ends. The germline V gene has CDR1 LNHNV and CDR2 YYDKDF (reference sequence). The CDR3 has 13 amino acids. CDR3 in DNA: TGTGCCACCAGCAGAGATCCGGGGCGGGAAGCTTTCTTT. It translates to CATSRDPGREAFF.

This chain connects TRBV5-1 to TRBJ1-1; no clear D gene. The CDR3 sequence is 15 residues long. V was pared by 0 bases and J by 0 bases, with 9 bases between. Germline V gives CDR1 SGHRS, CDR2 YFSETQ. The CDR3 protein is CASSLAHPVNTEAFF. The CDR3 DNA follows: TGCGCCAGCAGCTTGGCCCACCCGGTGAACACTGAAGCTTTCTTT.

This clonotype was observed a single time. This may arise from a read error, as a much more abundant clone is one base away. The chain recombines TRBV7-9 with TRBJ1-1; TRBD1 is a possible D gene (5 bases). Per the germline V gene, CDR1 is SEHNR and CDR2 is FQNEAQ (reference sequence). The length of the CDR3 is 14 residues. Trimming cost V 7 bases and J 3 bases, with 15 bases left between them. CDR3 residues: CASNFQGADTEAFF. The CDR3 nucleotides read TGTGCCAGCAACTTTCAGGGCGCGGACACTGAAGCTTTCTTT. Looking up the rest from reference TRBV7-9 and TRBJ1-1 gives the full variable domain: DTGVSQNPRHKITKRGQNVTFRCDPISEHNRLYWYRQTLGQGPEFLTYFQNEAQLEKSRLLSDRFSAERPKGSFSTLEIQRTEQGDSAMYLCASNFQGADTEAFFGQGTRLTVV.

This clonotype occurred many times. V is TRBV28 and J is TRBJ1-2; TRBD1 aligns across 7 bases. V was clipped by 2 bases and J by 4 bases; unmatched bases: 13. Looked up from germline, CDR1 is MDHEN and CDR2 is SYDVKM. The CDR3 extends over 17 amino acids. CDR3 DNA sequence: TGTGCCAGCAGTTTAGGAGGGGGCGTGACCGGAGGCTATGGCTACACCTTC. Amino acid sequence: CASSLGGGVTGGYGYTF.

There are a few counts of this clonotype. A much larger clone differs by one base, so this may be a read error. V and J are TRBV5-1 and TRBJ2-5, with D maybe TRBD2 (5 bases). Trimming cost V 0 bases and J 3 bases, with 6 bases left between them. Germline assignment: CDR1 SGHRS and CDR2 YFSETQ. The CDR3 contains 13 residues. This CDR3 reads CASSLEGEETQYF. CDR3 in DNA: TGCGCCAGCAGCTTGGAGGGAGAAGAGACCCAGTACTTC. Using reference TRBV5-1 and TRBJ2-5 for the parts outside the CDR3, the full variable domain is KAGVTQTPRYLIKTRGQQVTLSCSPISGHRSVSWYQQTPGQGLQFLFEYFSETQRNKGNFPGRFSGRQFSNSRSEMNVSTLELGDSALYLCASSLEGEETQYFGPGTRLLVL.

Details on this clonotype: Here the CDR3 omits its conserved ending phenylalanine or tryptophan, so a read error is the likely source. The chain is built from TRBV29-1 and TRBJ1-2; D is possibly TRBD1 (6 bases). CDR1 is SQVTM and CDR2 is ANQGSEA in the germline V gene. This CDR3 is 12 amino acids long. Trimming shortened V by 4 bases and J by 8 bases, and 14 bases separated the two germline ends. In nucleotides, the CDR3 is TGCAGCGTTGTTAGGGGGGGCCAAGGCTACACCCTC. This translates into CSVVRGGQGYTL.